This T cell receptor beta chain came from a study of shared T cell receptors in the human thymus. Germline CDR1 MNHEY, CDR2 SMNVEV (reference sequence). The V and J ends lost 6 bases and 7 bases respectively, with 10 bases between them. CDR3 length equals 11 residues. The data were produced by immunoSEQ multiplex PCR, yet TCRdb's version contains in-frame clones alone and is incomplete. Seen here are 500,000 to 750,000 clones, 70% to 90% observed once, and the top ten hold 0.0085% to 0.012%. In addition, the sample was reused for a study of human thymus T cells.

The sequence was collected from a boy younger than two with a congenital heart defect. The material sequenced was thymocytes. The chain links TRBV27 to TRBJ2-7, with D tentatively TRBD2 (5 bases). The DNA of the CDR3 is TGTGCCAGCAGCTACAGAGGGGAGCAGTACTTC. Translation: CASSYRGEQYF.